The present entry profiles one TCR beta chain with its context. Its matching antigen is unknown. Expressed TCRB transcripts were sequenced after all isolated RNA was converted to cDNA. Here immunoSEQ multiplex PCR was the method, and the copy in TCRdb shows in-frame clones only, minus some. The sample carries 970,000 or so clones, 15% to 20% recorded once. Germline CDR1 reads SGHVS; CDR2 reads FQNEAQ. The CDR3 has 16 amino acids. Trimming removed 5 bases from V and 4 bases from J; junction bases left unmatched: 13. This sample was included in a study of beta chain features in type 1 diabetes. Study-level findings and limits: VDJ junctions from patients with type 1 diabetes contained fewer insertions and more deletions.

The chain couples TRBV7-8 to TRBJ1-2, with 7 bases aligning to TRBD1. The TCR originated in a woman aged 18-35 years in good health. Material: naive CD4+ T cells from blood. The CDR3 region has the DNA TGTGCCAGCAGCCCCAGGACAGGACTAATTGGCTATGGCTACACCTTC. Translation gives CASSPRTGLIGYGYTF.